The 6 T cell receptor beta chains given below trace back to one sample, sequenced in a study of spatial heterogeneity in lung cancer. TCRdb processed the 5' RACE reads anew with MiXCR; each CDR3 protein has one entry. The sample includes around 63,000 distinct CDR3 sequences, around 6% of them seen just once. Regarding time point: sample taken at primary tumor resection. Sequenced here: PBMCs, sampled at surgery. These receptors originate from a female donor with early-stage non-small cell lung cancer.

The J gene is TRBJ2-3, the V gene TRBV12-3 or TRBV12-4, with TRBD2 matching 7 bases. With 6 bases clipped from V and 2 bases from J, the junction kept 8 bases outside the gene matches. This CDR3 is 15 amino acids long. CDR3 amino acids: CASSVGGGTTDTQYF. CDR3 DNA: TGTGCCAGCAGCGTCGGCGGGGGAACCACAGATACGCAGTATTTT.

This clonotype was seen ten or more times. In DNA, the CDR3 is TGTGCCAGCAGGGGACAGGGCCTCTACAATGAGCAGTTCTTC. It translates to CASRGQGLYNEQFF. The J gene is TRBJ2-1, the V gene TRBV7-2, with 9 bases aligning to TRBD1. CDR3 length: 14 residues. Looked up from germline, CDR1 is SGHTA and CDR2 is FQGNSA. With 6 bases clipped from V and 3 bases from J, the junction kept 3 bases outside the gene matches.

This clonotype has a handful of counts. The gene calls are TRBV20-1 and TRBJ1-5; 7 nucleotides line up with TRBD1. V trimming: 5 bases; J trimming: 4 bases; junction bases outside the gene matches: 8. CDR1 DFQATT and CDR2 SNEGSKA come from the germline V gene (reference sequence). The CDR3 contains 14 residues. The CDR3, as DNA: TGCAGTGCTTTTGAGGGGGCCGGGAATCAGCCCCAGCATTTT. Translation gives CSAFEGAGNQPQHF.

This clonotype was found a few times. The J gene is TRBJ2-1, the V gene TRBV19; possible D gene TRBD2, 6 bases. CDR3 length: 16 residues. Per the germline V gene, CDR1 is LNHDA and CDR2 is SQIVND (reference sequence). Trimming took 4 bases from V and 8 from J, leaving 21 bases between them. The CDR3 nucleotides are TGTGCCAGTAGTACGGGAGTGGGACTCTCTCTGGATGAGCAGTTCTTC. It is translated as CASSTGVGLSLDEQFF.

The rearrangement joins TRBV18 to TRBJ1-1, with 9 bases aligning to TRBD1. J lost 5 bases, V lost 2 bases, and 3 bases had no gene match. CDR1 and CDR2 (germline): KGHSH, LQKENI. The CDR3 extends over 14 amino acids. As DNA, the CDR3 is TGTGCCAGCTCACCATCAGGGACAGGGACTGAAGCTTTCTTT. It translates to CASSPSGTGTEAFF.

In its sample, this clonotype was seen many times. The rearrangement joins TRBV27 to TRBJ2-1; TRBD1 matches 9 bases. The CDR3 length is 15 residues. Germline V gene data show CDR1 as MNHEY and CDR2 as SMNVEV (reference sequence). The J segment lost 6 bases and the V segment lost 8 bases, leaving 11 bases of the junction unmatched. The CDR3 sequence: CASGEYGTGSNEQFF. The CDR3 DNA reads TGTGCCAGCGGGGAATACGGGACAGGGAGCAATGAGCAGTTCTTC.